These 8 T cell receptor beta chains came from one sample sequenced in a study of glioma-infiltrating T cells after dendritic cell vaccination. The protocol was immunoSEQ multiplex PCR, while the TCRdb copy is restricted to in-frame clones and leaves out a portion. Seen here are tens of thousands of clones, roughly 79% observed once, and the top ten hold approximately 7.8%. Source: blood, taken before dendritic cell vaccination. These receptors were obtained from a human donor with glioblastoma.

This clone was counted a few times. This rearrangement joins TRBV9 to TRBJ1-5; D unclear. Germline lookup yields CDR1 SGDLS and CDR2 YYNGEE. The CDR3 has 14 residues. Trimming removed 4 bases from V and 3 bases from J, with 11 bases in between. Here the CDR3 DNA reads TGTGCCAGCAGCCCTCCAGGCATCAATCAGCCCCAGCATTTT. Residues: CASSPPGINQPQHF.

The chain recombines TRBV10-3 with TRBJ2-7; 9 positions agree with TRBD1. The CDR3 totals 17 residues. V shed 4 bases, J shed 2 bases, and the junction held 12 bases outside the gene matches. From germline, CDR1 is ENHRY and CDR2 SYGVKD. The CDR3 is CAISGAGTGYLPYEQYF. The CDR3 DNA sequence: TGTGCCATCAGTGGGGCCGGGACAGGGTATCTTCCCTACGAGCAGTACTTC.

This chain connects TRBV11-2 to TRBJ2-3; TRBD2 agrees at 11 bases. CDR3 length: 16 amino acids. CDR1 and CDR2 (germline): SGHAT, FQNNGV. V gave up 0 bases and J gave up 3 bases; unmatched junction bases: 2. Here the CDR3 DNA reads TGTGCCAGCAGCTTAGAGCTAGCGGGGGGAACAGATACGCAGTATTTT. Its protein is CASSLELAGGTDTQYF.

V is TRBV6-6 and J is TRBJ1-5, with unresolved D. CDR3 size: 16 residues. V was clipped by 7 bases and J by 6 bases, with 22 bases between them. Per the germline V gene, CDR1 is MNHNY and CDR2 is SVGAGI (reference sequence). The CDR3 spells CASITGPPSQSQPQHF. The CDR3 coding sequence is TGTGCCAGCATCACGGGTCCCCCCTCCCAGAGTCAGCCCCAGCATTTT.

CDR3 nucleotide sequence: TGTGCCATCCGGGAGAGGCGGAACTATTACGAGCAGTACTTC. Translating it yields CAIRERRNYYEQYF. V usage is TRBV10-3 and J usage is TRBJ2-5; D is perhaps TRBD2 (6 bases). The J call may not be correct, given that the DNA end is closer to TRBJ2-7. Germline values: CDR1 ENHRY, CDR2 SYGVKD. CDR3 size: 14 residues.

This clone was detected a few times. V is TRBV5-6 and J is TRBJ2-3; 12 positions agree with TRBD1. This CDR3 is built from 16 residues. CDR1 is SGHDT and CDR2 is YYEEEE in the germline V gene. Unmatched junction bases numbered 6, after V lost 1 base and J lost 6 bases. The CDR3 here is CASSLSGTGGLDTQYF. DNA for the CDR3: TGTGCCAGCAGCTTGTCGGGGACAGGGGGCCTTGATACGCAGTATTTT.

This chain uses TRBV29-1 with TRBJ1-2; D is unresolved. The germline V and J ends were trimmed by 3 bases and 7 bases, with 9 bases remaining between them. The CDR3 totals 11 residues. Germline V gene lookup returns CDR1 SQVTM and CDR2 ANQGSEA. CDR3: CSVEMRAGYTF. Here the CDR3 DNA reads TGCAGCGTTGAGATGAGGGCTGGCTACACCTTC. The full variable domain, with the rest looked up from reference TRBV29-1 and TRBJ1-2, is SAVISQKPSRDICQRGTSLTIQCQVDSQVTMMFWYRQQPGQSLTLIATANQGSEATYESGFVIDKFPISRPNLTFSTLTVSNMSPEDSSIYLCSVEMRAGYTFGSGTRLTVV.

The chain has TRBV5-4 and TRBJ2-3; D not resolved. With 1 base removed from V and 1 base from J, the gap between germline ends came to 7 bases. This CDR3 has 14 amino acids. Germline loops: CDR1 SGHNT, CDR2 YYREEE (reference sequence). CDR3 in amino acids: CASSLSHRTDTQYF. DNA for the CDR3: TGTGCCAGCAGCTTGAGCCACCGCACAGATACGCAGTATTTT.